This is a list of T cell receptor beta chains from one sample in a study of shared clonotypes between healthy human individuals. Clones were read by immunoSEQ multiplex PCR, and TCRdb kept only the in-frame ones, dropping some. The table lists approximately 95,000 clones, roughly two thirds of them singletons. Sequencing was carried out using memory CD8+ T cells sorted from blood. All receptors come from a man aged 30-40 years in good health. Each CDR3 is given with its conserved first and last residue. A D gene is named only where the DNA matches it firmly. The size entry is marked missing in some rows and otherwise reads once, few, many or a size class.

v_gene: TRBV6-6
d_gene: -
j_gene: TRBJ2-7
abundance: -
CDR3nt: TGTGCCAGCAGTTACCCGTCCGCGGACGAGCAGTACTTC
CDR3aa: CASSYPSADEQYF

v_gene: TRBV6-5
d_gene: -
j_gene: TRBJ1-1
abundance: -
CDR3nt: TGTGCCAGCAGTTACCTGTCGGGGGAGGAAGCTTTCTTT
CDR3aa: CASSYLSGEEAFF

v_gene: TRBV28
d_gene: -
j_gene: TRBJ2-4
abundance: -
CDR3nt: TGTGCCAGCAGTTCCCGACAGATAATAGCCAAAAACATTCAGTACTTC
CDR3aa: CASSSRQIIAKNIQYF

v_gene: TRBV28
d_gene: -
j_gene: TRBJ2-7
abundance: -
CDR3nt: TGTGCCAGCAGTTCGATCAGGGGAATATACTCCTACGAGCAGTACTTC
CDR3aa: CASSSIRGIYSYEQYF

v_gene: TRBV2
d_gene: TRBD1
j_gene: TRBJ1-1
abundance: -
CDR3nt: TGTGCCAGCAGTGTCTCGACAGGGATGAACACTGAAGCTTTCTTT
CDR3aa: CASSVSTGMNTEAFF

v_gene: TRBV11-1
d_gene: -
j_gene: TRBJ2-7
abundance: -
CDR3nt: TGTGCCAGCAGCTTCCCGGACAGGGACTACTCCTACGAGCAGTACTTC
CDR3aa: CASSFPDRDYSYEQYF

v_gene: TRBV9
d_gene: -
j_gene: TRBJ2-3
abundance: -
CDR3nt: TGTGCCAGCAGCACCCCGGGAGATACGCAGTATTTT
CDR3aa: CASSTPGDTQYF

v_gene: TRBV5-6
d_gene: TRBD2
j_gene: TRBJ2-3
abundance: -
CDR3nt: TGTGCCAGCAGCCAGACTAGCGTGGATACGCAGTATTTT
CDR3aa: CASSQTSVDTQYF

v_gene: TRBV2
d_gene: -
j_gene: TRBJ1-1
abundance: -
CDR3nt: TGTGCCAGCAGTGGAGGGGCCCTGAACACTGAAGCTTTCTTT
CDR3aa: CASSGGALNTEAFF

v_gene: TRBV5-1
d_gene: TRBD2
j_gene: TRBJ2-1
abundance: -
CDR3nt: TGCGCCAGCAGCTTGGTAGCGGGGTTGAGGAGCTCCTACAATGAGCAGTTCTTC
CDR3aa: CASSLVAGLRSSYNEQFF

v_gene: TRBV6-1
d_gene: -
j_gene: TRBJ2-7
abundance: -
CDR3nt: TGTGCCAGCAGTGAGGGGGGGGCCTCCTACGAGCAGTACTTC
CDR3aa: CASSEGGASYEQYF

v_gene: TRBV7-2
d_gene: -
j_gene: TRBJ2-5
abundance: -
CDR3nt: TGTGCCAGCAGCTCGATCGCCCAGGAATTAGAGACCCAGTACTTC
CDR3aa: CASSSIAQELETQYF

v_gene: TRBV6-4
d_gene: -
j_gene: TRBJ2-1
abundance: few
CDR3nt: TGTGCCAGCAGTGACTCGGCTAGCGTCTCCTACAATGAGCAGTTCTTC
CDR3aa: CASSDSASVSYNEQFF